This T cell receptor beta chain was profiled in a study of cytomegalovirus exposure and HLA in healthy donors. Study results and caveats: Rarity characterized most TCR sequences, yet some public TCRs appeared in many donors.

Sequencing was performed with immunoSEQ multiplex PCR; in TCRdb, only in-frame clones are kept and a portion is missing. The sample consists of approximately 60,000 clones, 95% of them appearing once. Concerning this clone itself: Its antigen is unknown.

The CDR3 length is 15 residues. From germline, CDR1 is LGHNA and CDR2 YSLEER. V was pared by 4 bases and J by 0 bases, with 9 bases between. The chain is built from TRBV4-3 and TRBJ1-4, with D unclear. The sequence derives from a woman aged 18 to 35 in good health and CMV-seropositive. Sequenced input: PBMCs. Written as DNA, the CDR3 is TGCGCCAGCAGCCCTTCCAGTGCAACTAATGAAAAACTGTTTTTT. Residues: CASSPSSATNEKLFF.